A single T cell receptor beta chain is shown here with its context. The data were taken from a study of blood T cell repertoires in COVID-19. Turning to the study itself: From T cells, B-cell-depleted T cells, or PBMCs came the material, which was cDNA or gDNA.

This CDR3 spans 13 amino acids. V trimming: 0 bases; J trimming: 4 bases; junction bases outside the gene matches: 1. Germline CDR1 reads SGDLS; CDR2 reads YYNGEE. Authors' data handling: The assay estimated nucleated cells by amplifying reference gene primers. Libraries were prepared by immunoSEQ multiplex PCR; TCRdb keeps only in-frame clonotypes and omits some of them. The V and J calls and clone size were taken over from that table, and D and trimming were inferred from the DNA. The sample has 40,000 or so clones; about 90% are singletons. Followed over time, Seattle patients had been enrolled while infection was active.

V usage is TRBV9 and J usage is TRBJ2-7; 7 nucleotides line up with TRBD1. Sequencing was performed on peripheral blood. The TCR was taken from a man aged 55 to 69 with COVID-19, enrolled during active disease. The CDR3 reads CASSVDRGYEQYF. CDR3 bases: TGTGCCAGCAGCGTAGACAGGGGATACGAGCAGTACTTC. The entire variable domain, with the rest obtained from reference TRBV9 and TRBJ2-7, is as follows: DSGVTQTPKHLITATGQRVTLRCSPRSGDLSVYWYQQSLDQGLQFLIQYYNGEERAKGNILERFSAQQFPDLHSELNLSSLELGDSALYFCASSVDRGYEQYFGPGTRLTVT.